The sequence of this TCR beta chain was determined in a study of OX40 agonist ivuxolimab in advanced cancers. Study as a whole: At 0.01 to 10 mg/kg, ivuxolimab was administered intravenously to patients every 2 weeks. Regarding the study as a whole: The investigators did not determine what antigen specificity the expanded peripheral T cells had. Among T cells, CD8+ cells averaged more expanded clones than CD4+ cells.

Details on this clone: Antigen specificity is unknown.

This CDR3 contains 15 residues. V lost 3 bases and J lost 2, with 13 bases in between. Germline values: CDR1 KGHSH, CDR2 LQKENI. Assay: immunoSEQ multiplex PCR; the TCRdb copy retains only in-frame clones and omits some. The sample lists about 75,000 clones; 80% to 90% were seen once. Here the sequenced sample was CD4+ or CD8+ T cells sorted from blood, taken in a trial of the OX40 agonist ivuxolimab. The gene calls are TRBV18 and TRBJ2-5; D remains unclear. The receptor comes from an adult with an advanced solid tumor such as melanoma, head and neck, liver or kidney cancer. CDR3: CASSPRLQNQETQYF. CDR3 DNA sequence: TGTGCCAGCTCACCCCGATTACAGAATCAAGAGACCCAGTACTTC. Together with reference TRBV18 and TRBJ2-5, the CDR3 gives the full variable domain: NAGVMQNPRHLVRRRGQEARLRCSPMKGHSHVYWYRQLPEEGLKFMVYLQKENIIDESGMPKERFSAEFPKEGPSILRIQQVVRGDSAAYFCASSPRLQNQETQYFGPGTRLLVL.